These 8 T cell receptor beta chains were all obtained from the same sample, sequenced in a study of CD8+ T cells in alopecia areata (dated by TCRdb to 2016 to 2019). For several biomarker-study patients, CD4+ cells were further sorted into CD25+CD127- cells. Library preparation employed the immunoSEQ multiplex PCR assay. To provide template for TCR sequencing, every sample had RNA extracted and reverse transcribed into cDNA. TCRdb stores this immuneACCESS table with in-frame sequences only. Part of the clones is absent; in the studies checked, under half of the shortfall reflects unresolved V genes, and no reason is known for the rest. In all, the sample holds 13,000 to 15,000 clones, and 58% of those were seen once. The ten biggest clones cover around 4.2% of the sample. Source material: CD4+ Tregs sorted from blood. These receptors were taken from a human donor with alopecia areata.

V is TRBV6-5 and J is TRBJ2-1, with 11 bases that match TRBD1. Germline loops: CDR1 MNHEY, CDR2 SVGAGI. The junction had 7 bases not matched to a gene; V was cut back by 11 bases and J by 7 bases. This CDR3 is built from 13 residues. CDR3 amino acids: CAAGQGAWNEQFF. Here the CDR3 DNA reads TGTGCCGCCGGACAGGGGGCATGGAATGAGCAGTTCTTC.

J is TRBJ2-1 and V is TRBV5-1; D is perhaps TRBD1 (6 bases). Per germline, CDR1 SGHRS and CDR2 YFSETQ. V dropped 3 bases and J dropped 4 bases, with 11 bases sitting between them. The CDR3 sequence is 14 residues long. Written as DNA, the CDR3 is TGCGCCAGCAGCTATGGACAGCAATACAATGAGCAGTTCTTC. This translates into CASSYGQQYNEQFF.

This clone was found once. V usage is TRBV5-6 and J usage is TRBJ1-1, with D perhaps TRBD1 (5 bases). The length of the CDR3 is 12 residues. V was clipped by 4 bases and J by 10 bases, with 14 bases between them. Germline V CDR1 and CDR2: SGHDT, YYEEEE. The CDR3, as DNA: TGTGCCAGCAGCGACGGGGCGAGAGGAGCTTTCTTT. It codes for CASSDGARGAFF.

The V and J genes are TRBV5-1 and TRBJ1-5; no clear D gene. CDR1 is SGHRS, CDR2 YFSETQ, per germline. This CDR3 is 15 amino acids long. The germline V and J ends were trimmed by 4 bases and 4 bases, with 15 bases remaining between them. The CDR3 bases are TGCGCCAGCAGCCCCTCGGGTCGAGGTAATCAGCCCCAGCATTTT. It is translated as CASSPSGRGNQPQHF.

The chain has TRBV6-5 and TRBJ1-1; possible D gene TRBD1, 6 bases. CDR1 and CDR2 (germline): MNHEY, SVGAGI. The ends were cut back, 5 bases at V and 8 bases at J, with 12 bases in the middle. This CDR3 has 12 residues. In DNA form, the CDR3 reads TGTGCCAGCAGTAAACGTACAGGGGAAGCTTTCTTT. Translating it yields CASSKRTGEAFF.

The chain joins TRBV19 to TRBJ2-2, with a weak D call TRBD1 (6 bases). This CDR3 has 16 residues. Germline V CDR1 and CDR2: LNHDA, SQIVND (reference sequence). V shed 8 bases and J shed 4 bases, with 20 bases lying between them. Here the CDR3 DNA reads TGTGCCAGTTCCTCGATCTGGACAGACATCACCGGGGAGCTGTTTTTT. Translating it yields CASSSIWTDITGELFF.

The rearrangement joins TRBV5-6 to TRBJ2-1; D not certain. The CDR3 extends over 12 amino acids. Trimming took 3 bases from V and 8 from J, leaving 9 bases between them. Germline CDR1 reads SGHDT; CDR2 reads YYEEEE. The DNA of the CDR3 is TGTGCCAGCAGCTCACTGGGCGATGAGCAGTTCTTC. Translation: CASSSLGDEQFF.

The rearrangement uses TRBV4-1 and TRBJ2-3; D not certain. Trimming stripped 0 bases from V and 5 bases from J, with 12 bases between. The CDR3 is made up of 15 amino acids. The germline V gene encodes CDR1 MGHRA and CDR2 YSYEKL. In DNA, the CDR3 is TGCGCCAGCAGCCAAGAATCGGTTTGGGAAGATACGCAGTATTTT. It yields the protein CASSQESVWEDTQYF.